Given below is one T cell receptor (beta chain) in context. These data are taken from a study of blood T cell repertoires in COVID-19. Study as a whole: The United States, Italy and Spain supplied acute and convalescent COVID-19 samples. The cDNA or gDNA used as material had been derived from T cells, B-cell-depleted T cells, or PBMCs.

Original methodology: From reference gene primer amplification, estimates of nucleated cell counts were derived. The data were produced by immunoSEQ multiplex PCR, yet TCRdb's version contains in-frame clones alone and is incomplete. V, J and clone size are those of that table, while D and trimming were read from the DNA. The sample records approximately 230,000 clones, about 80% being singletons. CDR3 length: 15 amino acids. Per germline, CDR1 MNHEY and CDR2 SVGAGI. After removal of 5 bases from V and 4 bases from J, the junction contained 7 bases not matched to a gene. This chain uses TRBV6-5 with TRBJ1-3; TRBD1 agrees at 8 bases. The sequence derives from an elderly man with acute or convalescent COVID-19. Sequenced input: peripheral blood. The CDR3 is CASSPLDRGGNTIYF. CDR3 DNA: TGTGCCAGCAGTCCTCTCGACAGGGGCGGAAACACCATATATTTT.